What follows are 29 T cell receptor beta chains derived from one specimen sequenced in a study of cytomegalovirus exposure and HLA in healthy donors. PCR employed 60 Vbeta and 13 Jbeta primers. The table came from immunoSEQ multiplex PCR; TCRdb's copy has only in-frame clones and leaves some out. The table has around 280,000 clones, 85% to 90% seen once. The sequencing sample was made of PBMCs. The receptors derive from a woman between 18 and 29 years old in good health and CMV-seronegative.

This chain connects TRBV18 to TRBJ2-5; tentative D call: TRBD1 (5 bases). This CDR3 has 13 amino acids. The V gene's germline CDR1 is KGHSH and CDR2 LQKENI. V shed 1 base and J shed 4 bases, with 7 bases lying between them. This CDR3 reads CASSPLTGETQYF. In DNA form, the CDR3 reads TGTGCCAGCTCACCACTAACAGGAGAGACCCAGTACTTC.

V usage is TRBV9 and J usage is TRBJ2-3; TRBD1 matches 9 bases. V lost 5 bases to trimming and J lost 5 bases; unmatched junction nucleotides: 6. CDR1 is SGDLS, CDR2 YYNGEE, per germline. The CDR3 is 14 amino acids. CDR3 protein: CASSPGQGLDTQYF. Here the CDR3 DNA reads TGTGCCAGCAGTCCCGGACAGGGGTTAGATACGCAGTATTTT.

The CDR3 loop reads CASSLKSGSSSYNEQFF. The DNA of the CDR3 is TGTGCCAGCAGCTTAAAGTCGGGGTCGAGCTCCTACAATGAGCAGTTCTTC. The rearrangement joins TRBV7-7 to TRBJ2-1; weak D call: TRBD2 (5 bases). CDR3 length: 17 residues. Germline CDR1 and CDR2: SSHAT and FNYEAQ (reference sequence). V lost 2 bases, J lost 0 bases, and 14 bases lay in between.

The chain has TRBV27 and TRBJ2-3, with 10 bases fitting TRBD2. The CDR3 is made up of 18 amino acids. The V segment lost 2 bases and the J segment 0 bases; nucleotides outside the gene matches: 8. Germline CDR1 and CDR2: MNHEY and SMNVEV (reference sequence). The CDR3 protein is CASSLPPRTSGSTDTQYF. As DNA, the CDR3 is TGTGCCAGCAGTTTACCTCCACGGACTAGCGGTAGCACAGATACGCAGTATTTT.

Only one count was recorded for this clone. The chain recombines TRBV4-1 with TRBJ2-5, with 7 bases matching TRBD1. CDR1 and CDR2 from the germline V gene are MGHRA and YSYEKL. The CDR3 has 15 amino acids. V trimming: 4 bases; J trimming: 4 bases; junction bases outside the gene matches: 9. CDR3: CASSRIIGQVETQYF. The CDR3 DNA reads TGCGCCAGCAGCCGAATAATTGGACAGGTAGAGACCCAGTACTTC.

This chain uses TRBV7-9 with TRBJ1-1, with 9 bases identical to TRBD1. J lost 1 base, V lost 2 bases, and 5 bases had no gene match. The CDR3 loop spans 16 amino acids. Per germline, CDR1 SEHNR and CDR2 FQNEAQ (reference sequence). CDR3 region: CASSLLTGGRNTEAFF. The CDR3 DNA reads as TGTGCCAGCAGCTTACTTACAGGGGGCAGGAACACTGAAGCTTTCTTT.

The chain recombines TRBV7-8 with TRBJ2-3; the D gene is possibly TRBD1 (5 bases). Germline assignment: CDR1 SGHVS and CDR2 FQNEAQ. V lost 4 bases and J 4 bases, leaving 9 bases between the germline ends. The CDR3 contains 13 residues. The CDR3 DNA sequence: TGTGCCAGCAGCTGGGGCAATCCAGATACGCAGTATTTT. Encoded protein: CASSWGNPDTQYF. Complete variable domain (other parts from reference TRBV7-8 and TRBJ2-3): GAGVSQSPRYKVAKRGQDVALRCDPISGHVSLFWYQQALGQGPEFLTYFQNEAQLDKSGLPSDRFFAERPEGSVSTLKIQRTQQEDSAVYLCASSWGNPDTQYFGPGTRLTVL.

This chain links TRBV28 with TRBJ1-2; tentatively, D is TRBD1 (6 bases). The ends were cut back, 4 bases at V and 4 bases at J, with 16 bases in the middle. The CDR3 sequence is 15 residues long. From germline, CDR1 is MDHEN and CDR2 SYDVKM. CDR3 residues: CASSSDSQGLYGYTF. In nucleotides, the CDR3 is TGTGCCAGCAGTTCCGACAGCCAGGGGCTCTATGGCTACACCTTC.

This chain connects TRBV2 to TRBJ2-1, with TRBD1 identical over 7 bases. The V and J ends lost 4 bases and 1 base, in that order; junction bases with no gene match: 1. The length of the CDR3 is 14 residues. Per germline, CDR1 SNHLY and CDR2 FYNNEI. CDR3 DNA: TGTGCCAGCAGTGGACAGGGATCCTACAATGAGCAGTTCTTC. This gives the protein CASSGQGSYNEQFF.

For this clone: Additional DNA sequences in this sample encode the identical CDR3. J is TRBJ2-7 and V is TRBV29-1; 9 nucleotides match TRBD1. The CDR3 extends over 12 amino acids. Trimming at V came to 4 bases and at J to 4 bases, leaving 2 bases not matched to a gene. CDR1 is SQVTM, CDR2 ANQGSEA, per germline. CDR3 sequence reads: CSVAGQGYEQYF. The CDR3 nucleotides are TGCAGCGTTGCGGGACAGGGTTACGAGCAGTACTTC.

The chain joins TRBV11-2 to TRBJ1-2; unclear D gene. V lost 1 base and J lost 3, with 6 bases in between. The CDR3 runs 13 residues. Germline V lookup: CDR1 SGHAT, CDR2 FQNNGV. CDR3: CASSLASDYGYTF. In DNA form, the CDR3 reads TGTGCCAGCAGCTTAGCATCGGACTATGGCTACACCTTC.

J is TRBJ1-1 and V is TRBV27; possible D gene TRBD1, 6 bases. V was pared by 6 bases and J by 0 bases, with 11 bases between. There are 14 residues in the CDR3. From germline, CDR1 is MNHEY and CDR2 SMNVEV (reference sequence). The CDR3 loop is CASRWTEMNTEAFF. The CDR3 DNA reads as TGTGCCAGCAGATGGACAGAGATGAACACTGAAGCTTTCTTT.

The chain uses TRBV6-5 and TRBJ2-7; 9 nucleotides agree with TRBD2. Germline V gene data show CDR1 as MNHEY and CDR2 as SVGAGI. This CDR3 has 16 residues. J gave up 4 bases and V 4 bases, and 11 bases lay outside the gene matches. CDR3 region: CASSSFRIAGAYEQYF. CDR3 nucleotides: TGTGCCAGCAGTTCCTTCCGGATAGCGGGGGCTTACGAGCAGTACTTC.

DNA for the CDR3: TGCGCCAGCAGCCTGACCCCCAGGGTCGACACCGGGGAGCTGTTTTTT. Amino acid sequence: CASSLTPRVDTGELFF. The gene calls are TRBV4-1 and TRBJ2-2; TRBD1 might be the D (5 bases). The CDR3 length is 16 residues. The germline gives CDR1 MGHRA, CDR2 YSYEKL. The germline V and J ends were trimmed by 4 bases and 3 bases, with 15 bases remaining between them.

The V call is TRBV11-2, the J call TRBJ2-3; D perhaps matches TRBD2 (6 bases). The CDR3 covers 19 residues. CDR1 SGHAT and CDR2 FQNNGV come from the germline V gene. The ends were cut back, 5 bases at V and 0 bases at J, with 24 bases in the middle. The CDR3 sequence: CASSQKGGSGTGSTDTQYF. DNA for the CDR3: TGTGCCAGCAGCCAAAAGGGAGGTAGCGGCACCGGTAGCACAGATACGCAGTATTTT.

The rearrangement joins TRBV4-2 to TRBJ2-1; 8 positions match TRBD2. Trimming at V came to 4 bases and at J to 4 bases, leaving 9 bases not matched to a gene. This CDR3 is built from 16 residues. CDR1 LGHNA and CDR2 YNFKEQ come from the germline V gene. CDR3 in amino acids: CASSPGAGGVYNEQFF. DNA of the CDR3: TGTGCCAGCAGCCCCGGGGCCGGGGGGGTTTACAATGAGCAGTTCTTC.

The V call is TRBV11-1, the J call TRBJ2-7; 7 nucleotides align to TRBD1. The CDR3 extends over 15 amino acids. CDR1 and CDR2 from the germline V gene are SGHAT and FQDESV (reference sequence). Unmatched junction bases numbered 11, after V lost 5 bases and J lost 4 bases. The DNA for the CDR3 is TGTGCCAGCAGCCAAAGACAGGGAAGTAGATACGAGCAGTACTTC. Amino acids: CASSQRQGSRYEQYF. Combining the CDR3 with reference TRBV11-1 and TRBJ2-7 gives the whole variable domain EAEVAQSPRYKITEKSQAVAFWCDPISGHATLYWYRQILGQGPELLVQFQDESVVDDSQLPKDRFSAERLKGVDSTLKIQPAELGDSAMYLCASSQRQGSRYEQYFGPGTRLTVT.

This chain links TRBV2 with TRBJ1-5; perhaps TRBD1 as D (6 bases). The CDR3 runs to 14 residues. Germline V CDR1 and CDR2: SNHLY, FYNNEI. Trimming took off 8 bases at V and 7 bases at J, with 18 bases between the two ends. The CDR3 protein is CASHREARGQPQHF. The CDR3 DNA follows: TGTGCCAGCCACCGAGAAGCCAGGGGACAGCCCCAGCATTTT.

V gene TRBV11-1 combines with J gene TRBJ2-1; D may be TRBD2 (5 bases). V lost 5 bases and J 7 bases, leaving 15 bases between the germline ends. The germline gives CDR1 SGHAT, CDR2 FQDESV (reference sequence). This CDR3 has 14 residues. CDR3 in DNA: TGTGCCAGCAGCCCGGGGAAACTAGGGAATGAGCAGTTCTTC. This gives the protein CASSPGKLGNEQFF.

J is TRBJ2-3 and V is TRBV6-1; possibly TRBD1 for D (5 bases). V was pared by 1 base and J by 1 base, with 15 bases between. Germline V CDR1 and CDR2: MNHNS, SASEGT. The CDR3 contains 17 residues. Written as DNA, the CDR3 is TGTGCCAGCAGTGAAGATAATAGGGGCCTCCGCACAGATACGCAGTATTTT. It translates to CASSEDNRGLRTDTQYF.

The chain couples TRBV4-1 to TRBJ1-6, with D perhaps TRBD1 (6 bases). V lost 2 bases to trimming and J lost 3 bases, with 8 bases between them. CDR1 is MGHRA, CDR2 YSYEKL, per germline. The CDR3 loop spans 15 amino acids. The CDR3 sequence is CASSQTGLYNSPLHF. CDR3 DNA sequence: TGCGCCAGCAGCCAAACAGGGCTCTATAATTCACCCCTCCACTTT.

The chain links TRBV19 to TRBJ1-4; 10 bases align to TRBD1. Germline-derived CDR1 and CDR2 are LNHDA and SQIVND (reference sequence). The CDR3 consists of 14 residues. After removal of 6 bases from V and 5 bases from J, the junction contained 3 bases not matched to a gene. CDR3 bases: TGTGCCAGTAGAGCGGGACAGGGGAATGAAAAACTGTTTTTT. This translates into CASRAGQGNEKLFF.

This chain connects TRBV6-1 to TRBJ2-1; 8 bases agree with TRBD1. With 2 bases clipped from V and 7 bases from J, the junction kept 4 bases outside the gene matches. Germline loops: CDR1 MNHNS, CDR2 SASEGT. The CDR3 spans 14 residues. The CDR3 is CASSERQGNNEQFF. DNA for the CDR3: TGTGCCAGCAGTGAACGACAGGGGAATAATGAGCAGTTCTTC.

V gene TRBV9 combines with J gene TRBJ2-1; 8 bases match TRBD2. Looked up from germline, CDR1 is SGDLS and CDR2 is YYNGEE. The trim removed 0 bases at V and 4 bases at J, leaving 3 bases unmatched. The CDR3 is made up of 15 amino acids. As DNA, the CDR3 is TGTGCCAGCAGCGTAGCAACGGGGGGGTACAATGAGCAGTTCTTC. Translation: CASSVATGGYNEQFF.

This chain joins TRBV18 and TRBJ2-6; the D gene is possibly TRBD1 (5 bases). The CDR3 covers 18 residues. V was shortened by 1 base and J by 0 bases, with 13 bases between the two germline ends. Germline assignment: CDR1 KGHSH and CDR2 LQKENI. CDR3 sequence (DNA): TGTGCCAGCTCACCACGTTTAGGGGAAGGCTCTGGGGCCAACGTCCTGACTTTC. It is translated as CASSPRLGEGSGANVLTF.

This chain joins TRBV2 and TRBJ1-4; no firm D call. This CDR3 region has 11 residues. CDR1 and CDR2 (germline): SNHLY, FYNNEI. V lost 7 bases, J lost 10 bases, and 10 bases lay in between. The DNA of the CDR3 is TGTGCCAGCAACGGGTTAGCAAAACTGTTTTTT. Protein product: CASNGLAKLFF.

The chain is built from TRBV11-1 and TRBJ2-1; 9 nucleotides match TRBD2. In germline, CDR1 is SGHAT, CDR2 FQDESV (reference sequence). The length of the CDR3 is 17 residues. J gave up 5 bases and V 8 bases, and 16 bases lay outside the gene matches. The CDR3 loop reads CASGGAPGLALNNEQFF. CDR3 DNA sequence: TGTGCCAGCGGAGGAGCTCCGGGACTAGCCCTTAACAATGAGCAGTTCTTC. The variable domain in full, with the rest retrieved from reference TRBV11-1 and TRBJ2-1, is EAEVAQSPRYKITEKSQAVAFWCDPISGHATLYWYRQILGQGPELLVQFQDESVVDDSQLPKDRFSAERLKGVDSTLKIQPAELGDSAMYLCASGGAPGLALNNEQFFGPGTRLTVL.

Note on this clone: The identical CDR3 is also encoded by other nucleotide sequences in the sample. The CDR3 protein is CASSLVERSTDTQYF. CDR3 DNA: TGCGCCAGCAGCTTGGTCGAGCGGAGCACAGATACGCAGTATTTT. The V call is TRBV5-1, the J call TRBJ2-3; TRBD2 is a possible D gene (5 bases). The germline V gene has CDR1 SGHRS and CDR2 YFSETQ. The CDR3 covers 15 residues. Trimming took 0 bases from V and 0 from J, leaving 8 bases between them.

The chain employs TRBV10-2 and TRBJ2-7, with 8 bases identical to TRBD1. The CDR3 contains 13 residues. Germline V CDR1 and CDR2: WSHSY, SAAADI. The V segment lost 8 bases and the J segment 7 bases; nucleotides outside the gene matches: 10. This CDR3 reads CASGGQGAREQYF. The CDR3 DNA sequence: TGCGCCAGCGGGGGGCAGGGGGCACGGGAGCAGTACTTC.